The TCR beta chain described here comes from a study of cytomegalovirus exposure and HLA in healthy donors. Findings and caveats of the study: Reportedly, diagnosis of cytomegalovirus status by the classifier showed high specificity and sensitivity. It was reported that TCR beta sequences correctly inferred the HLA-A and HLA-B alleles for most subjects.

PCR was performed using 60 Vbeta and 13 Jbeta primers. This table comes from immunoSEQ multiplex PCR, and its TCRdb copy is limited to in-frame clones, with some not included. The data contain around 150,000 clones, less than 90% of them seen just once; the ten biggest clones take up about 2%. Remarks on this clone: The target antigen is unknown.

The CDR3 extends over 11 amino acids. Germline assignment: CDR1 DFQATT and CDR2 SNEGSKA (reference sequence). Trimming cost V 5 bases and J 5 bases, with 9 bases left between them. This clonotype was obtained from a woman in her late teens or twenties in good health and CMV-seronegative. Material: PBMCs. The J gene is TRBJ1-2, the V gene TRBV20-1, with D tentatively TRBD1 (6 bases). CDR3 in amino acids: CSASGDYGYTF. CDR3 coding DNA: TGCAGTGCTTCAGGGGATTATGGCTACACCTTC.